This T cell receptor (beta chain) was documented in a study of T cells after yellow fever vaccination. General study results and limits: The appearance of a small share of clonotypes in both CD4 and CD8 compartments was observed.

Template switching with 5'RACE generated the TCR cDNA and added a universal primer site and UMIs. Using its own MiXCR run on the 5' RACE reads, TCRdb lists one record per CDR3 protein. The data hold 45,000 to 60,000 distinct CDR3 sequences, with 6% to 8.5% observed a single time. This clonotype was detected only a few times. V gave up 4 bases and J gave up 6 bases, with 16 bases separating them. Germline values: CDR1 MGHRA, CDR2 YSYEKL. The CDR3 is made up of 14 amino acids. This material consisted of CD8+ T cells not binding an NS4B(214-222) dextramer, sorted from PBMCs, taken about 49 days after the first yellow fever vaccination. The J gene is TRBJ2-7, the V gene TRBV4-1, with D possibly being TRBD1 or TRBD2 (7 bases each). The clonotype originates from a man younger than 35 who received the YFV17D yellow fever vaccine. The CDR3 here is CASSPRGAGGEQYV. CDR3 in DNA: TGCGCCAGCAGCCCCCGGGGGGCAGGGGGCGAGCAGTACGTC.